This TCR beta chain was sequenced during a study of T cells in Graves' hyperthyroidism and ophthalmopathy. Across the study: Pretreatment peripheral blood was obtained at initial diagnosis. General observations from the study: Blood held most thyroid clonotypes expanded above 0.001 frequency.

The CDR3 is made up of 18 amino acids. Amplified TCR beta CDR3 regions derived from RNA transcripts. The TCR CDR3 first-round RT-PCR relied on the HTBI primer set. TCRdb re-derived calls from the multiplex PCR reads in MiXCR, one entry per CDR3 protein. The table includes a few hundred thousand distinct CDR3 sequences, about 20% detected once. As regards this clonotype: The antigen is unknown. The junction departs from germline at one end; a sequencing error may be responsible.

This TCR was recovered from a man under 40 with Graves' ophthalmopathy. The rearrangement links TRBV12-3 or TRBV12-4 to TRBJ2-3, with D perhaps TRBD1 or TRBD2 (5 bases each). Source material: blood. The CDR3 region is CGSSLGRQGRVVADTQYF. As DNA, the CDR3 is TGTGGCAGCAGCCTAGGCCGCCAGGGACGGGTGGTCGCAGATACGCAGTATTTT.